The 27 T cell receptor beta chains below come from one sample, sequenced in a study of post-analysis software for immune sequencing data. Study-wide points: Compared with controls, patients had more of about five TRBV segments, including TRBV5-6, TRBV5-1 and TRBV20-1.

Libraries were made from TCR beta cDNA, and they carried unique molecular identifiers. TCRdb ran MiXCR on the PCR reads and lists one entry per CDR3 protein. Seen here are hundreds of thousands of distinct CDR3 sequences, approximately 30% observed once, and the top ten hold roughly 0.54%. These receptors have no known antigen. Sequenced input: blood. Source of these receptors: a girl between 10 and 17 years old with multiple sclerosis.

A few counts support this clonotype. CDR3 sequence (DNA): TGTGCCAGCAGCCCCGGACAGGGCAAAGGGCCCTACGAGCAGTACTTC. This translates into CASSPGQGKGPYEQYF. This sequence joins TRBV7-9 and TRBJ2-7, with TRBD1 matching over 8 bases. Trimming took 5 bases from V and 2 from J; bases not matched to a gene: 11. The CDR3 is 16 residues long. Germline CDR1 reads SEHNR; CDR2 reads FQNEAQ (reference sequence).

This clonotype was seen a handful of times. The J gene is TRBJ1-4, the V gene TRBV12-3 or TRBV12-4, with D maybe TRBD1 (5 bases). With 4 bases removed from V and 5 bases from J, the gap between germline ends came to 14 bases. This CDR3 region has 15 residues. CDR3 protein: CASSSSGTANEKLFF. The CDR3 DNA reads TGTGCCAGCAGTTCCTCGGGGACTGCGAATGAAAAACTGTTTTTT.

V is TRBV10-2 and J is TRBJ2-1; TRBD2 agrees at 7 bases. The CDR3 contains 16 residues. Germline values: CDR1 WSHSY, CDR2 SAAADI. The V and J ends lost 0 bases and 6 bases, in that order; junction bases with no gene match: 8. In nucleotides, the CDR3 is TGCGCCAGCAGTGAGTCGAAACTAGCGCTCCCCAATGAGCAGTTCTTC. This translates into CASSESKLALPNEQFF.

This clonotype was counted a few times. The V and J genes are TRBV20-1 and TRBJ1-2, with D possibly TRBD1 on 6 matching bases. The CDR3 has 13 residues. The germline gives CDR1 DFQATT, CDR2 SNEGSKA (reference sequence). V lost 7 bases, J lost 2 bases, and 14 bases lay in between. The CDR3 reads CSVGRTANYGYTF. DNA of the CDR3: TGCAGTGTTGGTCGGACAGCCAACTATGGCTACACCTTC.

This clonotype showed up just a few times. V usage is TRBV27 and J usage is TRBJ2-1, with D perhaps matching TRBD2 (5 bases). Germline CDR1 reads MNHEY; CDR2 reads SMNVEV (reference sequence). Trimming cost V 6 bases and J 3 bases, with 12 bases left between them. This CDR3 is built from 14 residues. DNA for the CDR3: TGTGCCAGCAGCCCCCGCCGGGACTACAATGAGCAGTTCTTC. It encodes CASSPRRDYNEQFF.

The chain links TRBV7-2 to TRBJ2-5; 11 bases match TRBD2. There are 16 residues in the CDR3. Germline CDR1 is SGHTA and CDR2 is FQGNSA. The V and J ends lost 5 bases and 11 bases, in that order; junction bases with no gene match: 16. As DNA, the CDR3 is TGTGCCAGCAGCGCAAAGGGGACTAGCGGTATGCGTGAGCAGTACTTC. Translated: CASSAKGTSGMREQYF.

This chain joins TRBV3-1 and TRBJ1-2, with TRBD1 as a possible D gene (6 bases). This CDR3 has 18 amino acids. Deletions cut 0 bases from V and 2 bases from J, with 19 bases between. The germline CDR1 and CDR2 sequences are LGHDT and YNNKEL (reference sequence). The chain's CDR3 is CASSQDFWGGRMNYGYTF. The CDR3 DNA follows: TGTGCCAGCAGCCAAGACTTTTGGGGGGGCAGAATGAACTATGGCTACACCTTC.

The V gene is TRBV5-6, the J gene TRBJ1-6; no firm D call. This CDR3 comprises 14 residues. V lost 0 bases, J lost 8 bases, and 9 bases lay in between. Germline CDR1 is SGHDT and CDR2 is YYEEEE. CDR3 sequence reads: CASSLVQDDSPLHF. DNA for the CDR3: TGTGCCAGCAGCTTGGTCCAGGACGATTCACCCCTCCACTTT.

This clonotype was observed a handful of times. CDR3 DNA: TGTGCCAGCAGCAGAAACAGGGACGGCTACACCTTC. This encodes CASSRNRDGYTF. The chain uses TRBV7-9 and TRBJ1-2; D perhaps matches TRBD1 (6 bases). The CDR3 totals 12 residues. Germline CDR1 reads SEHNR; CDR2 reads FQNEAQ (reference sequence). V gave up 5 bases and J gave up 8 bases, with 12 bases separating them.

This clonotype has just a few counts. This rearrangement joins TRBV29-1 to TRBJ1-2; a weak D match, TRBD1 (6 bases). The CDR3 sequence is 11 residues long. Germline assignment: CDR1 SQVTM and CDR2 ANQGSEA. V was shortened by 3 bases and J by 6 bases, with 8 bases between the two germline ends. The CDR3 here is CSVDGGDGYTF. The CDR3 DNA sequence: TGCAGCGTTGATGGGGGCGATGGCTACACCTTC.

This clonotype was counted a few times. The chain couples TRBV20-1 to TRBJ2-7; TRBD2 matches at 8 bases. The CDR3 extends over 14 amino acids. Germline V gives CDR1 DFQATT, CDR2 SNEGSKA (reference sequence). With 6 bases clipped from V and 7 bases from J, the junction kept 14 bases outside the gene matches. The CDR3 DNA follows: TGCAGTGCCCCATCCACGGGAGGGCCGCGGGAGCAGTACTTC. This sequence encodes CSAPSTGGPREQYF.

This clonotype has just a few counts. CDR3 loop: CASRETSGRGETQYF. CDR3 sequence (DNA): TGTGCCAGCAGAGAGACTAGCGGGAGGGGAGAGACCCAGTACTTC. The chain joins TRBV12-3 or TRBV12-4 to TRBJ2-5, with 14 bases matching TRBD2. After removal of 6 bases from V and 4 bases from J, the junction contained 4 bases not matched to a gene. The CDR3 runs to 15 residues.

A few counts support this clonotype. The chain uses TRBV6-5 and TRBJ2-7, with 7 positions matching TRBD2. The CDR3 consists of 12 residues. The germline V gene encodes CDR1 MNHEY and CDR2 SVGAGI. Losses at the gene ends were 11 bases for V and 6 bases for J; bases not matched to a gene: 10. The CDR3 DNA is TGTGCCGCCGGGACTAAATTTCTCGAGCAGTACTTC. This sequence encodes CAAGTKFLEQYF.

CDR3 amino acids: CASSLGTGEVEEQYF. In nucleotides, the CDR3 is TGTGCCAGCAGCTTAGGGACAGGGGAAGTAGAAGAGCAGTACTTC. The chain combines TRBV7-8 with TRBJ2-7, with TRBD1 identical over 9 bases. The V gene end was trimmed by 1 base and the J gene end by 7 bases; junction bases not matched to a gene: 8. Germline values: CDR1 SGHVS, CDR2 FQNEAQ. The CDR3 spans 15 residues.

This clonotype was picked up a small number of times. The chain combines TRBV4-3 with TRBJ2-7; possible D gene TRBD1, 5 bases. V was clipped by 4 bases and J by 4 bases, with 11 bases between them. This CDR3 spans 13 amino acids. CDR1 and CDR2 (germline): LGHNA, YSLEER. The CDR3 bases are TGCGCCAGCAGCCCCGACAGCGAGTACGAGCAGTACTTC. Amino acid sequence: CASSPDSEYEQYF.

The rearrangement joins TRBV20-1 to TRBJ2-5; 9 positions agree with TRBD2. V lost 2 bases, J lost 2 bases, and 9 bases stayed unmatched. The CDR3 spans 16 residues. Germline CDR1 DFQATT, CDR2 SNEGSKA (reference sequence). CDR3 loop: CSARFHSGGRQETQYF. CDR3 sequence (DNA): TGCAGTGCTAGATTTCATAGCGGGGGCCGACAAGAGACCCAGTACTTC.

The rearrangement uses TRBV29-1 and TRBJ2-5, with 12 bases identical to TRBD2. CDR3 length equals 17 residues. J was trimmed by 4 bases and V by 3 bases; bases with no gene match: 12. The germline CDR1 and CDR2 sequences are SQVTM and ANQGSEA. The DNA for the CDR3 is TGCAGCGTTGATTCCGCCCGACTAGCGGGAGCCCCAGAGACCCAGTACTTC. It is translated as CSVDSARLAGAPETQYF.

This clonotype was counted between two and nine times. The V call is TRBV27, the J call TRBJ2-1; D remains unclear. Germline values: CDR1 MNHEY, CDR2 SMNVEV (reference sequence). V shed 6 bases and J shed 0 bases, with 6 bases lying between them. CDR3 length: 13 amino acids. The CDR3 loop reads CASRPSSYNEQFF. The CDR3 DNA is TGTGCCAGCAGACCGAGCTCCTACAATGAGCAGTTCTTC.

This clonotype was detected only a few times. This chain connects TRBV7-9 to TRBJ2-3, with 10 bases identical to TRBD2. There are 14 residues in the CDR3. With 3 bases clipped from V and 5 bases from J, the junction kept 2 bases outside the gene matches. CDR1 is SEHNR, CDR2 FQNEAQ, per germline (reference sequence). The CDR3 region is CASSFSGRQDTQYF. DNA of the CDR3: TGTGCCAGCAGCTTTAGCGGGAGGCAAGATACGCAGTATTTT.

This CDR3 is CASTSGGEQYF. CDR3 nucleotide sequence: TGTGCCAGCACCTCCGGGGGCGAGCAGTACTTC. This sequence joins TRBV27 and TRBJ2-7, with D possibly matching TRBD2 (6 bases). The CDR3 contains 11 residues. CDR1 and CDR2 from the germline V gene are MNHEY and SMNVEV (reference sequence). The V and J ends lost 7 bases and 6 bases respectively, with 10 bases between them.

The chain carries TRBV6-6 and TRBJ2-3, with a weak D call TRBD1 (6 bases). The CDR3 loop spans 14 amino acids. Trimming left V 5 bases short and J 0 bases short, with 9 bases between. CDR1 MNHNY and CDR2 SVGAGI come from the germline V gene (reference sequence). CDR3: CASSGTLSTDTQYF. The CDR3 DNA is TGTGCCAGCAGTGGGACATTGAGCACAGATACGCAGTATTTT.

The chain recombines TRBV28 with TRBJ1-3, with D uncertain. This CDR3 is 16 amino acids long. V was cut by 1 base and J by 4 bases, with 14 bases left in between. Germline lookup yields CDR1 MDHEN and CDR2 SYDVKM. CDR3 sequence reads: CASSLLTRVSGNTIYF. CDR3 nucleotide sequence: TGTGCCAGCAGTTTATTAACGCGGGTTTCGGGAAACACCATATATTTT.

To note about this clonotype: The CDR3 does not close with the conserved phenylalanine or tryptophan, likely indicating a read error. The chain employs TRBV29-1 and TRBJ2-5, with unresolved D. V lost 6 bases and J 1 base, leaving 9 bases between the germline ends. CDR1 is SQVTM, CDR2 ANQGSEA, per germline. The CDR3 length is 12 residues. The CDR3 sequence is CSVAPIQETQYC. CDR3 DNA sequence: TGCAGCGTCGCCCCAATCCAAGAGACCCAGTACTGC.

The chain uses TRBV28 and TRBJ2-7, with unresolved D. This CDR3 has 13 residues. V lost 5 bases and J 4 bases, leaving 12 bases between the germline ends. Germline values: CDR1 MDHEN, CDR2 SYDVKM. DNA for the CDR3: TGTGCCAGCAGTAGCGCCAAACCTTACGAGCAGTACTTC. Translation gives CASSSAKPYEQYF.

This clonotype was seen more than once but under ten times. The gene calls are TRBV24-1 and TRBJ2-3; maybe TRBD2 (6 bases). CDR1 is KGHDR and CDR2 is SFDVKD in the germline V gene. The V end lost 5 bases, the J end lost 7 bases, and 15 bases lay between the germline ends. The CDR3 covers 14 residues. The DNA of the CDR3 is TGTGCCACCAGTGTTTCTGGAGGGGCACATACGCAGTATTTT. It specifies CATSVSGGAHTQYF.

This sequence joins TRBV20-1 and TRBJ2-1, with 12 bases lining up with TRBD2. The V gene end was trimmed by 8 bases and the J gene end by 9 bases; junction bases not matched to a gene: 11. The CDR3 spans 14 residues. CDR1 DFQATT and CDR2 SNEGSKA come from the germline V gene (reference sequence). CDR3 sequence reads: CSTLRLAGEGEQFF. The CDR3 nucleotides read TGCAGTACCCTACGACTAGCGGGAGAGGGTGAGCAGTTCTTC.

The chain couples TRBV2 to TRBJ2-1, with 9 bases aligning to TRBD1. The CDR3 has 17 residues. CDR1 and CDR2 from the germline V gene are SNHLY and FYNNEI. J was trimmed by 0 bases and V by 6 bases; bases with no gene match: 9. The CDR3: CASRGQGPRSSYNEQFF. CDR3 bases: TGTGCCAGCAGAGGACAGGGGCCTAGGAGCTCCTACAATGAGCAGTTCTTC. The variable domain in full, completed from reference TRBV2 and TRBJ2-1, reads EPEVTQTPSHQVTQMGQEVILRCVPISNHLYFYWYRQILGQKVEFLVSFYNNEISEKSEIFDDQFSVERPDGSNFTLKIRSTKLEDSAMYFCASRGQGPRSSYNEQFFGPGTRLTVL.